These 27 T cell receptor beta chains were all obtained from the same sample, sequenced in a study of shared clonotypes between healthy human individuals. Libraries were prepared by immunoSEQ multiplex PCR; TCRdb keeps only in-frame clonotypes and omits some of them. The data hold about 1.1 million clones, with 60% to 80% observed a single time. Input material: memory CD4+ T cells from PBMCs. As for subset: CD45RA-negative fraction. These receptors all stem from a young man in good health. Some clones in this sample may be carry-over from other donors' samples.

V gene TRBV2 combines with J gene TRBJ1-4; unclear D gene. The CDR3 extends over 13 amino acids. V lost 6 bases to trimming and J lost 7 bases, with 12 bases between them. The germline gives CDR1 SNHLY, CDR2 FYNNEI. This CDR3 is CASRIRQVEKLFF. Here the CDR3 DNA reads TGTGCCAGCAGGATTAGGCAGGTTGAAAAACTGTTTTTT.

This chain uses TRBV21-1 with TRBJ2-5; the DNA was not compared with TRBD1, the D call given in the table. TRBV21-1 is described as a pseudogene. The CDR3 runs to 16 residues. CDR3 loop: CASSSRTGFLQETQYF. The CDR3 nucleotides read TGTGCCAGCAGCTCTCGGACAGGGTTCCTCCAAGAGACCCAGTACTTC.

This sequence joins TRBV5-1 and TRBJ1-1, with 8 bases lining up with TRBD1. The J segment lost 5 bases and the V segment lost 3 bases, leaving 9 bases of the junction unmatched. The CDR3 covers 15 residues. Germline V CDR1 and CDR2: SGHRS, YFSETQ. The CDR3 protein is CASSSGQGGSTEAFF. CDR3 DNA sequence: TGCGCCAGCAGCTCAGGACAGGGAGGAAGTACTGAAGCTTTCTTT.

V and J are TRBV30 and TRBJ2-1; the match to TRBD2 covers 11 bases. Germline V lookup: CDR1 GTSNPN, CDR2 SVGIG (reference sequence). The CDR3 totals 16 residues. V was pared by 1 base and J by 6 bases, with 8 bases of the junction left unmatched. CDR3: CAWSEALAGGGNEQFF. The CDR3, as DNA: TGTGCCTGGAGTGAGGCCCTAGCGGGAGGAGGCAATGAGCAGTTCTTC.

The chain is built from TRBV18 and TRBJ2-2; no clear D. The CDR3 covers 13 residues. The germline gives CDR1 KGHSH, CDR2 LQKENI. Trimming took 5 bases from V and 7 from J, leaving 11 bases between them. The CDR3 loop reads CASSTSWDGELFF. CDR3 bases: TGTGCCAGCTCAACCTCTTGGGACGGGGAGCTGTTTTTT.

For this clone: A much larger clone lies one base from this, so it may be a read error. The conserved phenylalanine or tryptophan normally closing the CDR3 is absent here, so this likely arose from a read error. This chain links TRBV7-3 with TRBJ1-6, with 7 positions matching TRBD1. The CDR3 consists of 13 residues. V was clipped by 5 bases and J by 7 bases; unmatched bases: 2. The germline V gene has CDR1 SGHTA and CDR2 FQGTGA. The CDR3 spells CASSTGQNSPLHL. The CDR3 coding sequence is TGTGCCAGCAGCACGGGACAGAATTCACCCCTCCACCTT.

This clone showed up just a few times. V is TRBV14 and J is TRBJ2-3; tentative D call: TRBD2 (5 bases). V was clipped by 1 base and J by 2 bases, with 16 bases between them. The V gene's germline CDR1 is SGHDN and CDR2 FVKESK. CDR3 length: 17 residues. CDR3 loop: CASSQVFLGADTDTQYF. CDR3 nucleotide sequence: TGTGCCAGCAGCCAAGTCTTCCTCGGAGCGGACACAGATACGCAGTATTTT.

Regarding this clone: Sequence at one end of the junction differs from germline and may be a read error. This chain links TRBV10-3 with TRBJ2-5; D is perhaps TRBD1 or TRBD2 (7 bases each). Germline V gives CDR1 ENHRY, CDR2 SYGVKD. The CDR3 runs to 13 residues. This CDR3 is CSIRAGGDETQYF. The CDR3 DNA reads as TGTTCCATCAGGGCAGGGGGGGACGAGACCCAGTACTTC.

V is TRBV6-6 and J is TRBJ2-7; 8 bases align to TRBD1. Trimming at V came to 4 bases and at J to 4 bases, leaving 12 bases not matched to a gene. CDR3 length: 16 residues. Per germline, CDR1 MNHNY and CDR2 SVGAGI (reference sequence). CDR3 bases: TGTGCCAGCAGTTCGCAGGGGGCAGCCGGTTCGTACGAGCAGTACTTC. The encoded protein is CASSSQGAAGSYEQYF.

The CDR3 protein is CASSLLWGQGAYEQYF. The CDR3 DNA follows: TGTGCCAGCAGCTTACTTTGGGGACAGGGGGCCTACGAGCAGTACTTC. J is TRBJ2-7 and V is TRBV11-2, with TRBD1 identical over 11 bases. Germline V gene lookup returns CDR1 SGHAT and CDR2 FQNNGV. The V and J ends lost 2 bases and 2 bases, in that order; junction bases with no gene match: 5. The CDR3 extends over 16 amino acids.

V usage is TRBV15 and J usage is TRBJ2-1; the match to TRBD2 covers 7 bases. Germline V CDR1 and CDR2: LNHNV, YYDKDF (reference sequence). The CDR3 length is 16 residues. V shed 2 bases and J 0 bases; nucleotides not matched to a gene: 4. This CDR3 is CATSRMTGGSYNEQFF. DNA for the CDR3: TGTGCCACCAGCAGAATGACGGGAGGCTCCTACAATGAGCAGTTCTTC.

The chain links TRBV10-3 to TRBJ2-1, with 7 bases matching TRBD1. J was trimmed by 2 bases and V by 7 bases; bases with no gene match: 5. CDR1 ENHRY and CDR2 SYGVKD come from the germline V gene. This CDR3 has 14 amino acids. This chain's CDR3 is CAITRDRAYNEQFF. Here the CDR3 DNA reads TGTGCCATCACCAGAGACAGGGCCTACAATGAGCAGTTCTTC.

Written as DNA, the CDR3 is TGTGCCAGCAGCTCCCGGGGGAGGGTCCCGACCTACGAGCAGTACTTC. The encoded protein is CASSSRGRVPTYEQYF. The genes are TRBV11-2 and TRBJ2-7; 7 bases are shared with TRBD2. This CDR3 spans 16 amino acids. Germline V lookup: CDR1 SGHAT, CDR2 FQNNGV. J gave up 2 bases and V 4 bases, and 11 bases lay outside the gene matches.

With regard to this clone: A read error may be the cause here, since a much bigger clone is one base away. In the same sample, other DNA sequences code for this CDR3. This rearrangement joins TRBV5-4 to TRBJ2-3; no firm D call. Trimming shortened V by 2 bases and J by 0 bases, and 4 bases separated the two germline ends. The CDR3 loop spans 13 amino acids. CDR1 and CDR2 (germline): SGHNT, YYREEE (reference sequence). CDR3 loop: CASSFSSTDTQYF. The DNA of the CDR3 is TGTGCCAGCAGCTTCAGTAGCACAGATACGCAGTATTTT.

The chain is built from TRBV15 and TRBJ1-1; TRBD1 matches at 8 bases. The CDR3 is made up of 16 amino acids. Per germline, CDR1 LNHNV and CDR2 YYDKDF (reference sequence). V shed 5 bases, J shed 4 bases, and the junction held 12 bases outside the gene matches. This CDR3 reads CATSLTGQGGFTEAFF. Here the CDR3 DNA reads TGTGCCACCAGCCTGACAGGACAGGGTGGGTTCACTGAAGCTTTCTTT. Supplemented by reference TRBV15 and TRBJ1-1, the full variable domain reads DAMVIQNPRYQVTQFGKPVTLSCSQTLNHNVMYWYQQKSSQAPKLLFHYYDKDFNNEADTPDNFQSRRPNTSFCFLDIRSPGLGDTAMYLCATSLTGQGGFTEAFFGQGTRLTVV.

This chain uses TRBV29-1 with TRBJ1-3, with TRBD1 as a possible D gene (6 bases). This CDR3 comprises 12 residues. Looked up from germline, CDR1 is SQVTM and CDR2 is ANQGSEA. Trimming shortened V by 4 bases and J by 4 bases, and 8 bases separated the two germline ends. CDR3 sequence: CSVAGQGNTIYF. CDR3 nucleotides: TGCAGCGTTGCAGGACAGGGAAACACCATATATTTT.

The rearrangement joins TRBV6-4 to TRBJ2-3, with D possibly matching TRBD2 (6 bases). The length of the CDR3 is 15 residues. Trimming shortened V by 3 bases and J by 2 bases, and 12 bases separated the two germline ends. The germline gives CDR1 MRHNA, CDR2 SNTAGT. CDR3 in DNA: TGTGCCAGCAGTGAGGGGACTGGGAACACAGATACGCAGTATTTT. Protein: CASSEGTGNTDTQYF.

The chain uses TRBV6-1 and TRBJ1-5, with D possibly TRBD1 on 5 matching bases. The CDR3 extends over 19 amino acids. V was clipped by 2 bases and J by 0 bases, with 20 bases between them. Germline V gene data show CDR1 as MNHNS and CDR2 as SASEGT. The CDR3 here is CASSEIYGRQTYSNQPQHF. DNA of the CDR3: TGTGCCAGCAGTGAAATTTACGGGAGACAGACCTATAGCAATCAGCCCCAGCATTTT.

The table lists this clone with many counts. This chain uses TRBV7-3 with TRBJ1-1, with 8 positions matching TRBD1. Germline-derived CDR1 and CDR2 are SGHTA and FQGTGA. The length of the CDR3 is 12 residues. V was clipped by 5 bases and J by 13 bases; unmatched bases: 9. CDR3 in amino acids: CASSPGQGVVFF. As DNA, the CDR3 is TGTGCCAGCAGCCCTGGACAGGGTGTTGTTTTCTTT.

The gene calls are TRBV10-3 and TRBJ1-1; D remains ambiguous. Germline-derived CDR1 and CDR2 are ENHRY and SYGVKD. CDR3 length: 13 residues. V lost 4 bases and J lost 4, with 10 bases in between. This CDR3 is CAISAEGGTEAFF. CDR3 DNA: TGTGCCATCAGTGCAGAGGGTGGCACTGAAGCTTTCTTT.

The rearrangement joins TRBV5-1 to TRBJ2-1; 10 bases agree with TRBD2. CDR1 and CDR2 from the germline V gene are SGHRS and YFSETQ. V gave up 4 bases and J gave up 4 bases; unmatched junction bases: 11. This CDR3 region has 17 residues. CDR3 amino acids: CASSGSGGTSEYNEQFF. The CDR3 DNA follows: TGCGCCAGCAGCGGATCTGGTGGGACTAGCGAGTACAATGAGCAGTTCTTC. The complete variable domain, with remaining parts taken from reference TRBV5-1 and TRBJ2-1, reads KAGVTQTPRYLIKTRGQQVTLSCSPISGHRSVSWYQQTPGQGLQFLFEYFSETQRNKGNFPGRFSGRQFSNSRSEMNVSTLELGDSALYLCASSGSGGTSEYNEQFFGPGTRLTVL.

The chain couples TRBV5-4 to TRBJ2-5; possibly TRBD1 for D (6 bases). V was clipped by 0 bases and J by 5 bases, with 17 bases between them. The CDR3 is 16 residues long. Germline loops: CDR1 SGHNT, CDR2 YYREEE (reference sequence). CDR3 region: CASSLGGPNVAETQYF. The CDR3 coding sequence is TGTGCCAGCAGCTTGGGGGGGCCCAACGTCGCGGAGACCCAGTACTTC.

The genes are TRBV21-1 and TRBJ2-7; TRBD1, the table's D call, lacks a check against the DNA. TRBV21-1 is a pseudogene locus. The CDR3 consists of 15 residues. In DNA form, the CDR3 reads TGTGCCAGCAGCAACCCGACCGACAACTCCTACGAGCAGTACTTC. Translated, it gives CASSNPTDNSYEQYF.

This clone is termed medium-sized. In the same sample, other DNA sequences code for this CDR3. The chain carries TRBV5-1 and TRBJ1-4; D is undetermined. The CDR3 totals 14 residues. Germline V gene data show CDR1 as SGHRS and CDR2 as YFSETQ. V was pared by 2 bases and J by 3 bases, with 8 bases between. CDR3 nucleotides: TGCGCCAGCAGCTTAAGGGCGGCTAATGAAAAACTGTTTTTT. This codes for CASSLRAANEKLFF. The variable domain in full, with the rest retrieved from reference TRBV5-1 and TRBJ1-4, is KAGVTQTPRYLIKTRGQQVTLSCSPISGHRSVSWYQQTPGQGLQFLFEYFSETQRNKGNFPGRFSGRQFSNSRSEMNVSTLELGDSALYLCASSLRAANEKLFFGSGTQLSVL.

The rearrangement joins TRBV4-2 to TRBJ2-7; TRBD2 matches 8 bases. The CDR3 runs 15 residues. Per the germline V gene, CDR1 is LGHNA and CDR2 is YNFKEQ. The V segment lost 2 bases and the J segment 1 base; nucleotides outside the gene matches: 4. The CDR3: CASSQTSGQSYEQYF. CDR3 nucleotide sequence: TGTGCCAGCAGCCAAACTAGCGGCCAATCCTACGAGCAGTACTTC.

The rearrangement joins TRBV5-1 to TRBJ2-7; 10 bases line up with TRBD1. The CDR3 contains 14 residues. The germline V gene encodes CDR1 SGHRS and CDR2 YFSETQ. The trim removed 2 bases at V and 5 bases at J, leaving 4 bases unmatched. CDR3 in amino acids: CASSFAGTGDEQYF. The CDR3 DNA reads TGCGCCAGCAGCTTCGCCGGGACAGGGGACGAGCAGTACTTC.

The chain is built from TRBV6-6 and TRBJ2-7; 13 bases match TRBD2. The length of the CDR3 is 15 residues. Germline V gene lookup returns CDR1 MNHNY and CDR2 SVGAGI (reference sequence). V was pared by 6 bases and J by 7 bases, with 9 bases of the junction left unmatched. The CDR3 sequence: CASRTGLAGAREQYF. CDR3 DNA: TGTGCCAGCAGGACAGGACTAGCGGGAGCGAGAGAGCAGTACTTC.